This is a list of T cell receptor beta chains from one sample in a study of shared clonotypes between healthy human individuals. Sequencing used immunoSEQ multiplex PCR; TCRdb keeps in-frame clones, though not all of them. The sample lists approximately 1.4 million clones, 95% to 99% seen once, with roughly 0.45% in the top ten. Sequenced input: naive CD4+ T cells sorted from blood. The receptors originated from a man younger than 45 in good health. Both conserved end residues are part of each CDR3. A D gene is named only where the DNA matches it firmly. Rows may omit the clone size; those that give it use once, few, many or a size class.

j_call v_call d_call clone_size cdr3_aa cdr3_nt
TRBJ2-3 TRBV5-1 TRBD2 NA CASSAGLAEGTDTQYF TGCGCCAGCAGCGCGGGACTAGCGGAAGGCACAGATACGCAGTATTTT
TRBJ2-3 TRBV15 NA NA CATGATDTQYF TGTGCCACCGGGGCTACAGATACGCAGTATTTT
TRBJ2-3 TRBV7-9 TRBD1 NA CASSLGDREGDTQYF TGTGCCAGCAGCTTAGGGGACAGGGAAGGGGATACGCAGTATTTT
TRBJ2-7 TRBV5-4 NA NA CASPLRGLRFYEQYF TGTGCCAGCCCCCTTAGGGGGTTAAGATTCTACGAGCAGTACTTC
TRBJ2-5 TRBV28 NA NA CASSSTGSQETQYF TGTGCCAGCAGTAGCACAGGGTCGCAAGAGACCCAGTACTTC
TRBJ1-1 TRBV19 NA NA CASSVKPNTEAFF TGTGCCAGTAGTGTAAAGCCGAACACTGAAGCTTTCTTT
TRBJ2-5 TRBV9 NA NA CASSPSPRWEETQYF TGTGCCAGCAGCCCCTCCCCCCGCTGGGAAGAGACCCAGTACTTC
TRBJ2-1 TRBV19 TRBD2 once CASTGGRGDVNEQFF TGTGCCAGTACCGGTGGGCGGGGGGATGTGAATGAGCAGTTCTTC
TRBJ2-3 TRBV9 NA NA CASRARGSPTDTQYF TGTGCCAGCCGGGCCAGAGGGAGTCCCACAGATACGCAGTATTTT
TRBJ2-1 TRBV25-1 NA NA CASSVSSEQFF TGTGCCAGCAGCGTTAGCAGTGAGCAGTTCTTC
TRBJ2-3 TRBV2 NA NA CASSAGGYTDTQYF TGTGCCAGCAGTGCAGGCGGCTACACAGATACGCAGTATTTT
TRBJ2-3 TRBV27 TRBD1 once CASSILSGQGRRTQYF TGTGCCAGCAGTATACTTTCAGGACAGGGTAGGAGAACGCAGTATTTT
TRBJ2-3 TRBV18 NA NA CASSTGEPPDTQYF TGTGCCAGCTCGACGGGGGAACCCCCAGATACGCAGTATTTT
TRBJ2-7 TRBV13 TRBD2 NA CASSLGLAGAYEQYF TGTGCCAGCAGCTTAGGGCTAGCGGGAGCCTACGAGCAGTACTTC
TRBJ1-2 TRBV6-5 NA NA CASSYTGRRTGYTF TGTGCCAGCAGTTACACAGGGAGACGAACAGGCTACACCTTC
TRBJ2-5 TRBV18 NA NA CASSPSLSGGQETQYF TGTGCCAGCTCACCATCTCTGTCGGGTGGACAAGAGACCCAGTACTTC
TRBJ2-5 TRBV2 NA NA CASSENPATAETQYF TGTGCCAGCAGTGAAAATCCGGCTACGGCAGAGACCCAGTACTTC
TRBJ2-1 TRBV5-1 TRBD2 NA CASSLGLAGINEQFF TGCGCCAGCAGCTTGGGTCTAGCGGGGATCAATGAGCAGTTCTTC
TRBJ1-5 TRBV18 NA NA CASSPDPGIGQPQHF TGTGCCAGCTCACCGGACCCAGGTATTGGACAGCCCCAGCATTTT
TRBJ1-5 TRBV2 TRBD1 NA CASSSTGGQGQPQHF TGTGCCAGCAGTTCCACAGGGGGCCAAGGTCAGCCCCAGCATTTT
TRBJ2-5 TRBV2 TRBD2 NA CASSPGLAGAGETQYF TGTGCCAGCAGTCCCGGGCTAGCGGGAGCAGGGGAGACCCAGTACTTC
TRBJ2-7 TRBV28 NA NA CASSQGVAPYEQYF TGTGCCAGCAGCCAGGGCGTAGCACCCTACGAGCAGTACTTC
TRBJ2-7 TRBV14 TRBD2 NA CASSQTVGRGEQYF TGTGCCAGCAGCCAAACCGTCGGGAGGGGGGAGCAGTACTTC
TRBJ1-1 TRBV5-1 TRBD1 few CASSSGTGGTEAFF TGCGCCAGCAGCTCCGGGACAGGGGGCACTGAAGCTTTCTTT
TRBJ1-4 TRBV4-1 TRBD1 NA CASSRGQLEKLFF TGCGCCAGCAGCCGGGGACAGCTAGAAAAACTGTTTTTT
TRBJ2-7 TRBV5-4 NA NA CASSLGALGYYEQYF TGTGCCAGCAGCTTGGGGGCCCTCGGCTACTACGAGCAGTACTTC
TRBJ2-7 TRBV5-4 TRBD2 NA CASSRGGAGGSYEQYF TGTGCCAGCAGCCGGGGGGGAGCGGGAGGGTCCTACGAGCAGTACTTC
TRBJ2-7 TRBV7-2 TRBD2 NA CASSLVLGTSGSVPYEQYF TGTGCCAGCAGCTTAGTACTTGGGACTAGCGGGAGTGTCCCATACGAGCAGTACTTC
TRBJ2-7 TRBV11-2 TRBD1 NA CASSSTGIIYEQYF TGTGCCAGCAGCTCGACAGGGATTATCTACGAGCAGTACTTC
TRBJ1-2 TRBV5-4 NA once CASSSGGLGGYTF TGTGCCAGCAGCTCGGGGGGGCTTGGTGGCTACACCTTC
TRBJ1-5 TRBV5-4 TRBD1 NA CASSVDRGQPQHF TGTGCCAGCAGCGTGGACAGGGGTCAGCCCCAGCATTTT
TRBJ1-5 TRBV7-9 TRBD1 once CASSSTRGPTNQPQHF TGTGCCAGCAGCTCAACCAGGGGGCCTACTAATCAGCCCCAGCATTTT
TRBJ2-1 TRBV25-1 NA NA CASSDYHNEQFF TGTGCCAGCAGCGACTATCACAATGAGCAGTTCTTC
TRBJ2-5 TRBV5-5 NA NA CASRKLDRGLQETQYF TGTGCCAGCAGAAAACTTGACAGGGGACTACAAGAGACCCAGTACTTC
TRBJ1-1 TRBV27 TRBD1 once CASSLRTGGSITEAFF TGTGCCAGCAGTTTAAGGACAGGGGGATCGATCACTGAAGCTTTCTTT
TRBJ2-5 TRBV6-1 TRBD2 NA CASSKEREWAETQYF TGTGCCAGCAGTAAGGAGCGGGAGTGGGCAGAGACCCAGTACTTC
TRBJ1-1 TRBV10-1 NA NA CASSETGKEAFF TGCGCCAGCAGTGAGACAGGCAAGGAAGCTTTCTTT
TRBJ1-2 TRBV5-1 NA NA CASTQTGFSYGYTF TGCGCCAGCACCCAGACAGGTTTCAGCTATGGCTACACCTTC
TRBJ2-7 TRBV15 TRBD2 NA CATRPSGTRVYEQYF TGTGCCACCAGGCCCTCCGGGACTAGGGTTTACGAGCAGTACTTC
TRBJ2-1 TRBV6-6 NA NA CASSPSRFEQFF TGTGCCAGCAGCCCTTCTAGATTTGAGCAGTTCTTC
TRBJ1-1 TRBV9 NA NA CASGGNTEAFF TGTGCCAGCGGAGGGAACACTGAAGCTTTCTTT
TRBJ1-4 TRBV30 NA NA CAWSVRTAAGKLFF TGTGCCTGGAGTGTACGGACGGCCGCCGGAAAACTGTTTTTT
TRBJ1-4 TRBV5-1 TRBD1 NA CASSRDRGRGEKLFF TGCGCCAGCAGCAGGGACAGGGGGCGCGGGGAAAAACTGTTTTTT
TRBJ2-1 TRBV27 NA NA CASSLIPGAEQFF TGTGCCAGCAGTTTAATACCCGGGGCCGAGCAGTTCTTC
TRBJ1-2 TRBV28 NA NA CASTRPTPEGYTF TGTGCCAGCACCCGACCTACTCCCGAGGGCTACACCTTC
TRBJ2-7 TRBV15 NA NA CATSAGTLPYEQYF TGTGCCACCAGCGCCGGGACACTACCCTACGAGCAGTACTTC
TRBJ2-1 TRBV28 TRBD1 NA CASSFGQETYNEQFF TGTGCCAGCAGTTTTGGACAGGAGACCTACAATGAGCAGTTCTTC
TRBJ2-1 TRBV9 TRBD2 NA CASSYLAGQDNEQFF TGTGCCAGCAGCTATCTAGCGGGGCAGGACAATGAGCAGTTCTTC
TRBJ2-1 TRBV28 NA NA CASSFIREGNNEQFF TGTGCCAGCAGTTTTATACGGGAAGGTAACAATGAGCAGTTCTTC
TRBJ2-5 TRBV15 NA NA CATSRPPVPQGSQETQYF TGTGCCACCAGCAGACCACCTGTCCCACAGGGAAGCCAAGAGACCCAGTACTTC
TRBJ1-5 TRBV5-1 NA NA CASSRLGAQHF TGCGCCAGCAGTCGACTAGGGGCCCAGCATTTT